Below, 28 T cell receptor beta chains from the same sample are listed, as sequenced in a study of control samples from healthy donors and cancer patients (TCRdb year 2020). Libraries came from the immunoSEQ multiplex PCR assay. TCRdb stores this immuneACCESS table with in-frame sequences only. Part of the clones is absent; in the studies checked, under half of the shortfall reflects unresolved V genes, and no reason is known for the rest. A total of around 100,000 clones appear in this sample, around 90% of them only once. Of the sample, about 15% is held by the ten largest clones. Sequencing was carried out using blood. These receptor sequences come from a woman in her sixties or seventies in good health.

The chain joins TRBV2 to TRBJ1-6; 9 bases align to TRBD1. The CDR3 is 18 amino acids. Germline V gene sequence: CDR1 SNHLY, CDR2 FYNNEI. Trimming removed 7 bases from V and 9 bases from J; junction bases left unmatched: 19. CDR3 sequence: CASIKTRWTGEDGSPLHF. CDR3 in DNA: TGTGCCAGCATTAAGACCCGGTGGACAGGGGAGGACGGTTCACCCCTCCACTTT.

This rearrangement joins TRBV5-1 to TRBJ2-1, with 8 bases aligning to TRBD2. Germline loops: CDR1 SGHRS, CDR2 YFSETQ. The V gene end was trimmed by 1 base and the J gene end by 0 bases; junction bases not matched to a gene: 3. The CDR3 extends over 16 amino acids. The CDR3 nucleotides are TGCGCCAGCAGCTTGACGAGCGGGAGCTCCTACAATGAGCAGTTCTTC. This encodes CASSLTSGSSYNEQFF.

This chain uses TRBV7-2 with TRBJ1-3; TRBD1 matches at 8 bases. The CDR3 is made up of 16 amino acids. The J segment lost 2 bases and the V segment lost 2 bases, leaving 5 bases of the junction unmatched. The germline gives CDR1 SGHTA, CDR2 FQGNSA. The CDR3 DNA is TGTGCCAGCAGCTTACAGGGGGCAGGTACTGGAAACACCATATATTTT. Protein product: CASSLQGAGTGNTIYF.

The V and J genes are TRBV15 and TRBJ1-6; D is ambiguous. This CDR3 comprises 15 residues. Per germline, CDR1 LNHNV and CDR2 YYDKDF (reference sequence). V gave up 1 base and J gave up 6 bases, with 10 bases separating them. CDR3 protein: CATSRGAVPNSPLHF. DNA of the CDR3: TGTGCCACCAGCAGAGGGGCAGTTCCTAATTCACCCCTCCACTTT.

The rearrangement links TRBV7-9 to TRBJ2-1, with 14 bases matching TRBD2. Trimming removed 5 bases from V and 4 bases from J; junction bases left unmatched: 4. Germline V gives CDR1 SEHNR, CDR2 FQNEAQ (reference sequence). The CDR3 is made up of 16 amino acids. The CDR3 is CASSQGTSGSYNEQFF. The CDR3 DNA reads TGTGCCAGCAGCCAGGGGACTAGCGGGAGTTACAATGAGCAGTTCTTC.

The V call is TRBV27, the J call TRBJ1-2; D might be TRBD1 (5 bases). Trimming stripped 5 bases from V and 6 bases from J, with 13 bases between. CDR3 size: 13 residues. Per the germline V gene, CDR1 is MNHEY and CDR2 is SMNVEV (reference sequence). DNA for the CDR3: TGTGCCAGCAGTGTTCGGGGGATTGATGGCTACACCTTC. This gives the protein CASSVRGIDGYTF.

V is TRBV5-1 and J is TRBJ1-4; D not certain. The germline V and J ends were trimmed by 0 bases and 4 bases, with 19 bases remaining between them. Germline V CDR1 and CDR2: SGHRS, YFSETQ. This CDR3 is built from 18 residues. CDR3 nucleotide sequence: TGCGCCAGCAGCTTGGGGTTGTCTTCGCGGCAGGTTAATGAAAAACTGTTTTTT. This codes for CASSLGLSSRQVNEKLFF.

The chain recombines TRBV7-2 with TRBJ1-4; the D is unclear. This CDR3 spans 16 amino acids. Trimming left V 0 bases short and J 0 bases short, with 8 bases between. The germline V gene has CDR1 SGHTA and CDR2 FQGNSA. CDR3 region: CASSLARGTTNEKLFF. The CDR3 coding sequence is TGTGCCAGCAGCTTAGCACGGGGAACAACTAATGAAAAACTGTTTTTT. Full variable domain (missing parts from reference TRBV7-2 and TRBJ1-4): GAGVSQSPSNKVTEKGKDVELRCDPISGHTALYWYRQSLGQGLEFLIYFQGNSAPDKSGLPSDRFSAERTGGSVSTLTIQRTQQEDSAVYLCASSLARGTTNEKLFFGSGTQLSVL.

For the CDR3, the DNA is TGTGCCAGCAGCTTAAACCGGGAGACCCAGTACTTC. As protein: CASSLNRETQYF. The V gene is TRBV7-2, the J gene TRBJ2-5, with D hard to call. Trimming shortened V by 2 bases and J by 5 bases, and 6 bases separated the two germline ends. Germline V gene data show CDR1 as SGHTA and CDR2 as FQGNSA. This CDR3 is 12 amino acids long. The full variable domain, with the rest looked up from reference TRBV7-2 and TRBJ2-5, is GAGVSQSPSNKVTEKGKDVELRCDPISGHTALYWYRQSLGQGLEFLIYFQGNSAPDKSGLPSDRFSAERTGGSVSTLTIQRTQQEDSAVYLCASSLNRETQYFGPGTRLLVL.

The chain carries TRBV11-3 and TRBJ2-5; D remains ambiguous. The CDR3 covers 13 residues. Germline V lookup: CDR1 SGHNT, CDR2 YENEEA. Deletions cut 2 bases from V and 2 bases from J, with 6 bases between. CDR3 residues: CASSLSVQETQYF. The CDR3 nucleotides read TGTGCCAGCAGCTTATCGGTACAAGAGACCCAGTACTTC.

The chain has TRBV6-6 and TRBJ2-4, with a tentative D call TRBD1 (6 bases). The ends were cut back, 6 bases at V and 0 bases at J, with 15 bases in the middle. The CDR3 totals 16 residues. Germline CDR1 and CDR2: MNHNY and SVGAGI (reference sequence). The CDR3 sequence is CASSRQSRGAKNIQYF. CDR3 sequence (DNA): TGTGCCAGCAGCAGACAGTCCAGGGGAGCCAAAAACATTCAGTACTTC.

This clone was counted a few times. This CDR3 reads CASSVASSYNSPLHF. The CDR3, as DNA: TGTGCCAGCAGCGTAGCGAGCTCCTATAATTCACCCCTCCACTTT. The chain joins TRBV9 to TRBJ1-6; D gene unclear. V lost 0 bases, J lost 0 bases, and 4 bases lay in between. The CDR3 covers 15 residues. In germline, CDR1 is SGDLS, CDR2 YYNGEE.

The chain has TRBV7-2 and TRBJ2-1, with D possibly TRBD1 on 6 matching bases. Germline V lookup: CDR1 SGHTA, CDR2 FQGNSA. This CDR3 contains 15 residues. The germline V and J ends were trimmed by 1 base and 1 base, with 8 bases remaining between them. The CDR3 spells CASSLEGESYNEQFF. Here the CDR3 DNA reads TGTGCCAGCAGCTTAGAGGGGGAGTCCTACAATGAGCAGTTCTTC.

This chain links TRBV5-1 with TRBJ2-7; D remains ambiguous. V lost 5 bases, J lost 3 bases, and 6 bases lay in between. There are 11 residues in the CDR3. Germline loops: CDR1 SGHRS, CDR2 YFSETQ. CDR3 DNA: TGCGCCAGCAGTGACATCTACGAGCAGTACTTC. Protein sequence: CASSDIYEQYF.

The rearrangement uses TRBV5-1 and TRBJ1-3; D call uncertain. Trimming took off 3 bases at V and 0 bases at J, with 4 bases between the two ends. CDR3 size: 13 residues. Germline assignment: CDR1 SGHRS and CDR2 YFSETQ. In DNA, the CDR3 is TGCGCCAGCAGCTCCCCCTCTGGAAACACCATATATTTT. This translates into CASSSPSGNTIYF.

The rearrangement joins TRBV6-5 to TRBJ2-5; D ambiguous. The germline gives CDR1 MNHEY, CDR2 SVGAGI. The CDR3 spans 15 residues. V shed 5 bases and J shed 2 bases, with 15 bases lying between them. The CDR3 spells CASSPQWATQETQYF. CDR3 in DNA: TGTGCCAGCAGTCCCCAATGGGCGACGCAAGAGACCCAGTACTTC.

The chain couples TRBV7-2 to TRBJ2-7; 7 nucleotides match TRBD2. CDR3 length: 12 residues. Looked up from germline, CDR1 is SGHTA and CDR2 is FQGNSA. V was pared by 4 bases and J by 5 bases, with 2 bases of the junction left unmatched. CDR3 sequence reads: CASSYGGNEQYF. The CDR3 DNA sequence: TGTGCCAGCAGCTACGGGGGGAACGAGCAGTACTTC.

The genes are TRBV5-5 and TRBJ1-1; 9 bases are shared with TRBD1. Germline V gene sequence: CDR1 SGHKS, CDR2 YYEKEE (reference sequence). This CDR3 spans 15 amino acids. The ends lost 4 bases at V and 7 bases at J; junction bases unmatched: 11. The CDR3 sequence: CASSLGTGLTGEAFF. CDR3 nucleotides: TGTGCCAGCAGCCTCGGGACAGGGCTTACAGGTGAAGCTTTCTTT.

The V call is TRBV19, the J call TRBJ1-1; 8 bases fit TRBD1. The germline V gene has CDR1 LNHDA and CDR2 SQIVND (reference sequence). J was trimmed by 6 bases and V by 7 bases; bases with no gene match: 16. There are 16 residues in the CDR3. The CDR3 protein is CASTPINRGVSAEAFF. CDR3 bases: TGTGCCAGTACCCCCATTAACAGGGGGGTGAGCGCTGAAGCTTTCTTT.

This chain connects TRBV7-2 to TRBJ1-1, with D unclear. Between the trimmed V and J ends, which lost 8 bases and 1 base, there was a span of 11 bases. The CDR3 is made up of 13 amino acids. Germline V CDR1 and CDR2: SGHTA, FQGNSA. The CDR3 reads CASGRAKNTEAFF. The DNA for the CDR3 is TGTGCCAGCGGGAGGGCAAAGAACACTGAAGCTTTCTTT. Complete variable domain (other parts from reference TRBV7-2 and TRBJ1-1): GAGVSQSPSNKVTEKGKDVELRCDPISGHTALYWYRQSLGQGLEFLIYFQGNSAPDKSGLPSDRFSAERTGGSVSTLTIQRTQQEDSAVYLCASGRAKNTEAFFGQGTRLTVV.

This chain links TRBV10-3 with TRBJ1-2, with no clear D. V was trimmed by 10 bases and J by 5 bases, leaving 11 bases between them. CDR1 is ENHRY, CDR2 SYGVKD, per germline. The CDR3 has 11 amino acids. This CDR3 reads CATRTEYGYTF. The CDR3 DNA reads as TGTGCCACCCGGACGGAATATGGCTACACCTTC.

J is TRBJ2-5 and V is TRBV10-2; D is unclear. Looked up from germline, CDR1 is WSHSY and CDR2 is SAAADI. The CDR3 sequence is 14 residues long. The V end lost 3 bases, the J end lost 5 bases, and 13 bases lay between the germline ends. The CDR3 is CASSDFGPRETQYF. CDR3 coding DNA: TGCGCCAGCAGTGATTTCGGACCAAGGGAGACCCAGTACTTC.

The genes are TRBV15 and TRBJ2-2; the D gene is possibly TRBD2 (6 bases). The V and J ends lost 5 bases and 6 bases respectively, with 25 bases between them. Per germline, CDR1 LNHNV and CDR2 YYDKDF (reference sequence). The CDR3 spans 18 residues. In DNA form, the CDR3 reads TGTGCCACCAGCCCCTTTTCGGGAGCGCCTTTTGCACCCGGGGAGCTGTTTTTT. Its protein product is CATSPFSGAPFAPGELFF.

This chain links TRBV6-2 or TRBV6-3 with TRBJ1-5; D ambiguous. Trimming removed 5 bases from V and 9 bases from J, with 14 bases in between. Germline values: CDR1 MNHEY, CDR2 SVGEGT. The CDR3 has 13 amino acids. The CDR3 spells CASSRTDQLPQHF. CDR3 DNA: TGTGCCAGCAGTCGGACGGACCAATTGCCCCAGCATTTT.

This chain links TRBV10-3 with TRBJ1-4; tentatively, D is TRBD1 (5 bases). The CDR3 loop spans 13 amino acids. Germline V gives CDR1 ENHRY, CDR2 SYGVKD. V was cut by 7 bases and J by 2 bases, with 8 bases left in between. CDR3 protein: CAIKAGTNEKLFF. The CDR3 DNA follows: TGTGCCATCAAGGCAGGGACTAATGAAAAACTGTTTTTT.

The gene calls are TRBV6-5 and TRBJ1-4; no clear D gene. The V gene's germline CDR1 is MNHEY and CDR2 SVGAGI. This CDR3 region has 14 residues. V lost 6 bases, J lost 0 bases, and 8 bases lay in between. This chain's CDR3 is CASRQATTNEKLFF. The CDR3 nucleotides are TGTGCCAGCAGACAAGCGACAACTAATGAAAAACTGTTTTTT.

The chain employs TRBV6-6 and TRBJ1-2, with 9 bases identical to TRBD1. Germline V gene data show CDR1 as MNHNY and CDR2 as SVGAGI (reference sequence). The V gene end was trimmed by 6 bases and the J gene end by 8 bases; junction bases not matched to a gene: 4. The CDR3 runs 12 residues. The DNA for the CDR3 is TGTGCCAGCAGGGGACAGGGCTCGGGCTACACCTTC. Encoded protein: CASRGQGSGYTF.

This clone was seen just once. The rearrangement joins TRBV27 to TRBJ1-5; 8 bases line up with TRBD1. Germline V CDR1 and CDR2: MNHEY, SMNVEV (reference sequence). This CDR3 is 15 amino acids long. Trimming removed 6 bases from V and 5 bases from J; junction bases left unmatched: 9. CDR3 protein: CASREGQETYQPQHF. The CDR3 DNA is TGTGCCAGCAGAGAGGGACAGGAGACTTATCAGCCCCAGCATTTT.